What follows describes a single T cell receptor beta chain. What it binds is unknown. This sample is drawn from a study of glioma-infiltrating T cells. Findings and limits, study-wide: Non-neoplastic patients had below-expected tissue-blood divergence, while all gliomas exceeded expectation.

Using RNA template, CDR3s of TCR alpha and beta were amplified with iRepertoire arm-PCR. Input was roughly 85-450 ng of tissue mRNA or PBMC total RNA. TCRdb redid the calling of the multiplex PCR reads with MiXCR, one entry per CDR3 protein. The data show 150,000 or so distinct CDR3 sequences, with about 39% seen just once and around 20% held by the top ten. The CDR3 consists of 15 residues. V was clipped by 7 bases and J by 6 bases; unmatched bases: 13. Germline-derived CDR1 and CDR2 are MDHEN and SYDVKM. The rearrangement links TRBV28 to TRBJ2-3; 7 bases fit TRBD1. This TCR was sampled from a human donor with low-grade glioma or glioblastoma, undergoing nonglioma brain surgery, or in good health (not recorded which). Input material: glioma tissue, nonneoplastic brain tissue, or PBMCs (not recorded which). The CDR3 here is CASTTLDRAADTQYF. DNA of the CDR3: TGTGCCAGCACGACCCTCGACAGGGCAGCCGATACGCAGTATTTT.